This T cell receptor beta chain was recorded in a study of T cell repertoires in cytomegalovirus infection. On the study more broadly: TCR beta signatures that were public indicated CMV infection and matching HLA type.

Whole-study findings and limits: Totalled public TCR beta family frequency picked out people who carried CMV plus the relevant HLA. Ex vivo responses were dominated by HLA-C-restricted CMV-specific TCR beta clonotypes.

Each CDR3 protein is one row after TCRdb ran MiXCR on the reads. Among approximately 76,000 distinct CDR3 sequences listed, more than 3.5% were seen once. CDR1 LNHDA and CDR2 SQIVND come from the germline V gene (reference sequence). The CDR3 sequence is 14 residues long. The ends lost 7 bases at V and 8 bases at J; junction bases unmatched: 6. This clonotype has ten or more counts. Antigen: not known. This TCR derives from a human donor in good health (CMV status not recorded). Some clones in this sample may be carry-over from other donors' samples. The chain uses TRBV19 and TRBJ2-1; 12 bases fit TRBD1. Sample: PBMCs. The CDR3, as DNA: TGTGCCAGTATCTCGGGACAGGGGGCGCATGAGCAGTTCTTC. It is translated as CASISGQGAHEQFF.